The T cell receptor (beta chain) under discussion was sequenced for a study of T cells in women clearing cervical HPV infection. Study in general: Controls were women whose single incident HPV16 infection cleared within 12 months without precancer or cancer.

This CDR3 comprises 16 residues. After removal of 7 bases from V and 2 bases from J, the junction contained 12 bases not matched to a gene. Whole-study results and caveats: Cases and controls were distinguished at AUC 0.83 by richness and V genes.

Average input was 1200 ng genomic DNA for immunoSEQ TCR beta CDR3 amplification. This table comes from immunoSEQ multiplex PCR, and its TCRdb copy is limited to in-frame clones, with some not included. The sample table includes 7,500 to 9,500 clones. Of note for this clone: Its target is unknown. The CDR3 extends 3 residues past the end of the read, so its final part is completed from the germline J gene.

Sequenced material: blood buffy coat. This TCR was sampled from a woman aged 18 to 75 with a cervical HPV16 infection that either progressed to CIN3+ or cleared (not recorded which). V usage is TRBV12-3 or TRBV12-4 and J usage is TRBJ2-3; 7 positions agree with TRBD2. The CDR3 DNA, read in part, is TGTGCCAGCATCCCTGGTTGGGGGGGGTTCACAGATACG. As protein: CASIPGWGGFTDT. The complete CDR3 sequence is CASIPGWGGFTDTQYF.